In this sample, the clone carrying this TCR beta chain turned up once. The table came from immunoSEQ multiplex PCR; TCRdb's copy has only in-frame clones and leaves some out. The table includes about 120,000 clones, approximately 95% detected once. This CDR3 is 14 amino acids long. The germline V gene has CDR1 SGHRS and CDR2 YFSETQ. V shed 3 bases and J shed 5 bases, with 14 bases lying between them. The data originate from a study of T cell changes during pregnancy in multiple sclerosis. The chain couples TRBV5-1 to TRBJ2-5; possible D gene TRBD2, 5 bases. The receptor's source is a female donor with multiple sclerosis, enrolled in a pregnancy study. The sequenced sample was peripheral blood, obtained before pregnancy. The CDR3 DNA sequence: TGCGCCAGCAGCTCGGACGGCGGGCGGGAGACCCAGTACTTC. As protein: CASSSDGGRETQYF. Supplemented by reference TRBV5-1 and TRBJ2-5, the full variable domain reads KAGVTQTPRYLIKTRGQQVTLSCSPISGHRSVSWYQQTPGQGLQFLFEYFSETQRNKGNFPGRFSGRQFSNSRSEMNVSTLELGDSALYLCASSSDGGRETQYFGPGTRLLVL.